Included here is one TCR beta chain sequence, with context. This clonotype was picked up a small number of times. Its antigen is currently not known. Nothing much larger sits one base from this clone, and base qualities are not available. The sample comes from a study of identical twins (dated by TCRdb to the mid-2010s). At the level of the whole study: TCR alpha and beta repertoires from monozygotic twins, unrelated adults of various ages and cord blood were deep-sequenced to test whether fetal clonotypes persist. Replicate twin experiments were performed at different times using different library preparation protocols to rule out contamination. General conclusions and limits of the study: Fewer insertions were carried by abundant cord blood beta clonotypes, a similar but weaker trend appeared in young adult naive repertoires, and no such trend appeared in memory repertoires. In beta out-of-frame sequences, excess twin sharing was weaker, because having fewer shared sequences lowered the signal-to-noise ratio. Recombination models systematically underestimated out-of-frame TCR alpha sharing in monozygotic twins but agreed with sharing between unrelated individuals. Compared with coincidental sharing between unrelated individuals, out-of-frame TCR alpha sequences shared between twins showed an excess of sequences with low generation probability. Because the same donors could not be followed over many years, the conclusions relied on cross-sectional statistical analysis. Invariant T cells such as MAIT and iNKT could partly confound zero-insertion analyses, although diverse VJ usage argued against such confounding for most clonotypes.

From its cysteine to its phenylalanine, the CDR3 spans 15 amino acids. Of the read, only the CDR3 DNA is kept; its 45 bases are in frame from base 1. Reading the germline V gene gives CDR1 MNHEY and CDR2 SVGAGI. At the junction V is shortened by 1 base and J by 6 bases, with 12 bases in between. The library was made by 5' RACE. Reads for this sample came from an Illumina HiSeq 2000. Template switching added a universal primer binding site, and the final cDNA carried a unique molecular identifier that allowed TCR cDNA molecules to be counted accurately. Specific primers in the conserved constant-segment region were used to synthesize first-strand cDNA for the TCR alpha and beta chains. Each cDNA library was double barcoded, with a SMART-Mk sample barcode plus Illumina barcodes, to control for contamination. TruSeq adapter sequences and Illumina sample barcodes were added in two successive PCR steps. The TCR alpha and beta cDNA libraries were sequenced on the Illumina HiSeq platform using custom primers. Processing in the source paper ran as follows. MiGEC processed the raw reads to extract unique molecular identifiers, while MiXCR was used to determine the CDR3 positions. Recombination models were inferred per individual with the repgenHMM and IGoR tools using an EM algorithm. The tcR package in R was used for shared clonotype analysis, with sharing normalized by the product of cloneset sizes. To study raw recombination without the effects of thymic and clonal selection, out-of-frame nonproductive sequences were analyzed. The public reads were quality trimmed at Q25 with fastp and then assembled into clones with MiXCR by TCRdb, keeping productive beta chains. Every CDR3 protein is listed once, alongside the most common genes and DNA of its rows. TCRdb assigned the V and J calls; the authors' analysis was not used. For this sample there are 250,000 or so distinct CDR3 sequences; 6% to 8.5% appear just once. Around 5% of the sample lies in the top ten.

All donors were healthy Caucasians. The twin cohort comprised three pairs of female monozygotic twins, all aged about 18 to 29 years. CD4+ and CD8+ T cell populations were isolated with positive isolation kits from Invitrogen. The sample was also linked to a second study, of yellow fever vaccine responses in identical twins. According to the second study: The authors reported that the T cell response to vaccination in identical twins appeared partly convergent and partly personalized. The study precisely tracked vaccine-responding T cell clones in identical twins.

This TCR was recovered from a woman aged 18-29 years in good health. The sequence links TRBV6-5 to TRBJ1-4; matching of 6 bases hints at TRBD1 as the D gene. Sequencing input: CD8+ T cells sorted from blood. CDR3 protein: CASSYFPGADEKLFF. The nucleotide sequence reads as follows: TGTGCCAGCAGTTACTTTCCAGGGGCAGATGAAAAACTGTTTTTT.